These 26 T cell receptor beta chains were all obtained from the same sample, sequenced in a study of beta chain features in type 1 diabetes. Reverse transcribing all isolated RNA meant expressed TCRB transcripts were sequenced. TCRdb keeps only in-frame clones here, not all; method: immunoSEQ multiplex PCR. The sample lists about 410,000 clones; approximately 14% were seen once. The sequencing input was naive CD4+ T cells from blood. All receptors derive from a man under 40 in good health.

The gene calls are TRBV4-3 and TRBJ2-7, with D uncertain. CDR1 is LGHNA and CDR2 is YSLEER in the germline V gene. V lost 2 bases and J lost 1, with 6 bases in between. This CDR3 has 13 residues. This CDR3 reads CASSQRISYEQYF. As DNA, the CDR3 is TGCGCCAGCAGCCAACGAATTTCCTACGAGCAGTACTTC.

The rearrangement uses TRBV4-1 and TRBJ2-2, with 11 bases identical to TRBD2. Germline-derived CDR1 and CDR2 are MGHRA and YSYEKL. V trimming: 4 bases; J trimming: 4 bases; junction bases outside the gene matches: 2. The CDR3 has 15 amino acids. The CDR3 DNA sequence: TGCGCCAGCAGCCTTAGCGGGAGGGGCACCGGGGAGCTGTTTTTT. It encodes CASSLSGRGTGELFF.

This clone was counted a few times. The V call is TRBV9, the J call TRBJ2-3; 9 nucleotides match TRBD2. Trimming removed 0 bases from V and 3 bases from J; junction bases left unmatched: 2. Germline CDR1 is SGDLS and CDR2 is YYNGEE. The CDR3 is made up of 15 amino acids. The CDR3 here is CASSVGGRETDTQYF. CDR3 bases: TGTGCCAGCAGCGTAGGCGGGAGGGAGACAGATACGCAGTATTTT.

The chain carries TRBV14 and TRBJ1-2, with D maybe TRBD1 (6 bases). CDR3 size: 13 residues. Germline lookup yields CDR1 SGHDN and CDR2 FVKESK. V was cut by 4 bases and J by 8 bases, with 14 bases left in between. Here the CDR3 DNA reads TGTGCCAGCAGCCCCCGAAGGACAGAAGGCTACACCTTC. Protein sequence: CASSPRRTEGYTF.

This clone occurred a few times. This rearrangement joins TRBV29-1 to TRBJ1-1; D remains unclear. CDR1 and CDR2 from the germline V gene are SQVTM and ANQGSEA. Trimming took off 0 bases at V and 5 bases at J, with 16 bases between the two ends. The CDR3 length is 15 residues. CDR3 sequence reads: CSVEEQDLRWTEAFF. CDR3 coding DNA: TGCAGCGTTGAAGAGCAGGACCTCCGGTGGACTGAAGCTTTCTTT.

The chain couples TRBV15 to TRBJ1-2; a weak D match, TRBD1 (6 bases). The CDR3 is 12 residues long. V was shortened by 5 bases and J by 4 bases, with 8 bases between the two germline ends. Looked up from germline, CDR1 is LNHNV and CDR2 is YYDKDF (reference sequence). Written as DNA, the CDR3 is TGTGCCACCAGCGGGGGCCTCTATGGCTACACCTTC. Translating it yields CATSGGLYGYTF.

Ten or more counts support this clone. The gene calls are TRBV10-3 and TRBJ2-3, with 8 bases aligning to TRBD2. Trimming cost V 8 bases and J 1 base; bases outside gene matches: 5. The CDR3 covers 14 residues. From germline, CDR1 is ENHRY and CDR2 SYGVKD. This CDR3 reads CAIRSGVGTDTQYF. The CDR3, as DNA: TGTGCCATCCGTAGCGGGGTGGGCACAGATACGCAGTATTTT.

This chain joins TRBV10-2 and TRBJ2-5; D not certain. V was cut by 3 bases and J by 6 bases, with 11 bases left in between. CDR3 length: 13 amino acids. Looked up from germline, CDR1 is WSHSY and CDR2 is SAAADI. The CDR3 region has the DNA TGCGCCAGCAGTGAAATCGGTCCTAAGACCCAGTACTTC. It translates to CASSEIGPKTQYF.

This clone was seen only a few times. The CDR3 reads CAISAAGGPQDTQYF. CDR3 coding DNA: TGTGCCATCAGTGCTGCGGGAGGGCCTCAAGATACGCAGTATTTT. The rearrangement joins TRBV10-3 to TRBJ2-3, with 9 positions matching TRBD2. V shed 4 bases and J 5 bases; nucleotides not matched to a gene: 7. The CDR3 is made up of 15 amino acids. Germline V gives CDR1 ENHRY, CDR2 SYGVKD.

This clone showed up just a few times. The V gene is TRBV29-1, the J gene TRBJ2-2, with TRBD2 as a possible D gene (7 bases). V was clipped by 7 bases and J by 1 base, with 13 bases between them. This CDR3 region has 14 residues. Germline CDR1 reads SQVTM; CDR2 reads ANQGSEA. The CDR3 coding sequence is TGCAGCGCGGGGGGACACCGGAACACCGGGGAGCTGTTTTTT. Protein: CSAGGHRNTGELFF.

The chain's CDR3 is CASSVDQGPSPLHF. The CDR3 coding sequence is TGTGCCAGCAGCGTAGACCAGGGGCCTTCACCCCTCCACTTT. The chain is built from TRBV9 and TRBJ1-6; D is perhaps TRBD1 (6 bases). The CDR3 is made up of 14 amino acids. V shed 0 bases and J shed 9 bases, with 10 bases lying between them. Germline V gene lookup returns CDR1 SGDLS and CDR2 YYNGEE. The variable domain in full, completed from reference TRBV9 and TRBJ1-6, reads DSGVTQTPKHLITATGQRVTLRCSPRSGDLSVYWYQQSLDQGLQFLIQYYNGEERAKGNILERFSAQQFPDLHSELNLSSLELGDSALYFCASSVDQGPSPLHFGNGTRLTVT.

Written as DNA, the CDR3 is TGTGCCAGCTCACCCTTCAGGGGCCGTAACTACGAGCAGTACGTC. It codes for CASSPFRGRNYEQYV. The rearrangement joins TRBV18 to TRBJ2-7; D might be TRBD1 (6 bases). Germline V lookup: CDR1 KGHSH, CDR2 LQKENI. V lost 3 bases and J 3 bases, leaving 15 bases between the germline ends. The CDR3 is 15 residues long.

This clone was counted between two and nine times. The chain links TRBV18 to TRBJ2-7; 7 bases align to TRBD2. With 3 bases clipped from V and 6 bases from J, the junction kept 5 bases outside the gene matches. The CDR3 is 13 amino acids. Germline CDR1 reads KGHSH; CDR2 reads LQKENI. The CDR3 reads CASSPGTTGEQYV. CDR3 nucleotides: TGTGCCAGCTCACCGGGGACTACAGGCGAGCAGTACGTC.

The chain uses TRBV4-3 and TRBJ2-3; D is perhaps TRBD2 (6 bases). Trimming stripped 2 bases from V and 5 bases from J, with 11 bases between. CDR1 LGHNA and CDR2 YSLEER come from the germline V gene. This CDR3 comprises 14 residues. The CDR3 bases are TGCGCCAGCAGCCAAATTCCAGCGGGAGATACGCAGTATTTT. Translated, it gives CASSQIPAGDTQYF.

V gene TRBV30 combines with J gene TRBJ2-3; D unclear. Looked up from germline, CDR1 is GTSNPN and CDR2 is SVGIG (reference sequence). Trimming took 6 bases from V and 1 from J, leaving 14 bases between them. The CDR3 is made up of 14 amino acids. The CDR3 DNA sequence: TGTGCCTGTTTAGCTAAAATTCGCACAGATACGCAGTATTTT. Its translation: CACLAKIRTDTQYF.

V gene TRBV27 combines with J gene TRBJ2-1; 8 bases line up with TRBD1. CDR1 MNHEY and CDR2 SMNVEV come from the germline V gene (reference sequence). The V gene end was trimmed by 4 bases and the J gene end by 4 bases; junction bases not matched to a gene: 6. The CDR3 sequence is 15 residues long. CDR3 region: CASSSLRDRYNEQFF. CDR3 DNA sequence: TGTGCCAGCAGTTCTCTTAGGGACAGGTACAATGAGCAGTTCTTC.

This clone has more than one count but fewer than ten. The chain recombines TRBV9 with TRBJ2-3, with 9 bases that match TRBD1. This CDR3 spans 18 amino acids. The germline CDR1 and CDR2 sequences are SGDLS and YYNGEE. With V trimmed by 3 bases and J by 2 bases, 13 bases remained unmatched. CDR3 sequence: CASSAGQGGQIFTDTQYF. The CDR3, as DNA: TGTGCCAGCAGCGCGGGACAGGGAGGGCAAATCTTCACAGATACGCAGTATTTT.

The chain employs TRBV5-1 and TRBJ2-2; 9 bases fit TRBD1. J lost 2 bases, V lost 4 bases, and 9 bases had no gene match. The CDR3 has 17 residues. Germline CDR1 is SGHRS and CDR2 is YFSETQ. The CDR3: CASSPPRDRVNTGELFF. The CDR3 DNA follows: TGCGCCAGCAGCCCTCCCCGGGACAGGGTTAACACCGGGGAGCTGTTTTTT.

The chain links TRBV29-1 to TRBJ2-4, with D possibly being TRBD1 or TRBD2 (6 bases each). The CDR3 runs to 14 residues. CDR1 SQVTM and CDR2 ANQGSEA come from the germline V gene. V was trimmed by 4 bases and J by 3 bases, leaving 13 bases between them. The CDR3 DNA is TGCAGCGTTGTGGGGGGCAGGAGCAAAAACATTCAGTACTTC. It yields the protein CSVVGGRSKNIQYF.

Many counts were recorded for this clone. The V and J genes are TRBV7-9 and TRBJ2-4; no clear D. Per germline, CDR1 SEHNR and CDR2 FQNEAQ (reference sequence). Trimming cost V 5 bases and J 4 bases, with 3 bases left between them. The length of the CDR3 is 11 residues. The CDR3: CASSEKNIQYF. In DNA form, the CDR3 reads TGTGCCAGCAGCGAGAAAAACATTCAGTACTTC.

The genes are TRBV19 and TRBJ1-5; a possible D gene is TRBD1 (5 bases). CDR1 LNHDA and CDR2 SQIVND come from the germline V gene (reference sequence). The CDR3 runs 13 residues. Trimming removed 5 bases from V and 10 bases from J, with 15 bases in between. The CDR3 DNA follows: TGTGCCAGTAGTCCGCACGGGGGTCTCCCCCAGCATTTT. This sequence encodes CASSPHGGLPQHF.

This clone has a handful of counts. CDR3 DNA sequence: TGTGCCAGCAGCTTAACAGGGATCGGAAACACCATATATTTT. Amino acid sequence: CASSLTGIGNTIYF. This chain links TRBV7-2 with TRBJ1-3, with D possibly being TRBD1 (6 bases). Germline values: CDR1 SGHTA, CDR2 FQGNSA. Between the trimmed V and J ends, which lost 2 bases and 4 bases, there was a span of 9 bases. This CDR3 contains 14 residues.

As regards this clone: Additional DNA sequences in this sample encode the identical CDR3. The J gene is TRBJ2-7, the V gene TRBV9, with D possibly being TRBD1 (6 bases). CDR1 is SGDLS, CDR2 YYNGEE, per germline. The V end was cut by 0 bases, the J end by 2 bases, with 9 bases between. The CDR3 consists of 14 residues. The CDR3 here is CASSVATGTYEQYF. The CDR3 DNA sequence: TGTGCCAGCAGCGTAGCTACAGGGACCTACGAGCAGTACTTC. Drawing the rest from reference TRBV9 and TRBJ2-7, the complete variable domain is DSGVTQTPKHLITATGQRVTLRCSPRSGDLSVYWYQQSLDQGLQFLIQYYNGEERAKGNILERFSAQQFPDLHSELNLSSLELGDSALYFCASSVATGTYEQYFGPGTRLTVT.

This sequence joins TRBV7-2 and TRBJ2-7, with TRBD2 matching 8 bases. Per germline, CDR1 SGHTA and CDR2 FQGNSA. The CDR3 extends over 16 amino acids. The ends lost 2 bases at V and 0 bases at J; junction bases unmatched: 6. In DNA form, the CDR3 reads TGTGCCAGCAGCTTAAGCGGGGGCCGCAACTCCTACGAGCAGTACTTC. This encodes CASSLSGGRNSYEQYF.

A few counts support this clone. As DNA, the CDR3 is TGTGCCAGCAGTTACTCCACCCGACGGACGGCCCAGCATTTT. Translation: CASSYSTRRTAQHF. The chain has TRBV6-6 and TRBJ1-5; no reliable D call. Trimming shortened V by 0 bases and J by 11 bases, and 14 bases separated the two germline ends. Germline V gene sequence: CDR1 MNHNY, CDR2 SVGAGI (reference sequence). The CDR3 has 14 amino acids.

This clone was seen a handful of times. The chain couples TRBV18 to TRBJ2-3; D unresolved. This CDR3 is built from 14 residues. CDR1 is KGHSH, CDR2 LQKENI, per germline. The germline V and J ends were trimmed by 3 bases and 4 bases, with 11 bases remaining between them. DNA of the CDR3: TGTGCCAGCTCACCGGACGACCTGGCAGATACGCAGTATTTT. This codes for CASSPDDLADTQYF.